The entry below describes one T cell receptor (beta chain). Its antigen is not yet known. V and J are trimmed by 4 bases and 6 bases, and the gene matches miss 4 bases of the junction. The CDR3 spans 14 residues, from the cysteine through the phenylalanine. Only CDR3 DNA is held: 42 bases, read in frame from base 1. In the germline V gene, CDR1 corresponds to SGDLS and CDR2 to YYNGEE. These data are taken from a study of cytomegalovirus exposure and HLA in healthy donors (dated by TCRdb to about 2017). The study in broad terms: An earlier analysis of a few hundred of the donors reported 276 Gb of sequence data and about 120 million unique TCR beta sequences obtained from around 180 million T cells. An early release that covered around 590 HLA-typed donors contained about 300 gigabases of sequencing data and tens of millions of unique TCR sequences. Among the roughly 380 genotyped donors, more than 70% belonged to the genetic ancestry cluster associated with self-reported Caucasian donors. The study aimed to test whether signatures of past pathogen exposure could be identified by cataloging public T cell receptors. The T cell repertoires of about 700 subjects were profiled by immunosequencing and related to cytomegalovirus serostatus. A separate validation cohort of some 130 different subjects was used in addition to the approximately 700-subject first cohort. High-throughput TCR immunosequencing, statistical association of individual TCRs with disease status, and machine learning were combined to predict cytomegalovirus infection status. A later analysis re-examined previously published TCR beta repertoires from roughly 720 donors and added high-resolution HLA genotyping to investigate patterns of TCR occurrence. The later analysis used no new phenotypic data to find candidate immune exposures, relying instead on TCR beta sequences and their occurrence across donors. An earlier analysis of approximately 640 of the donors applied high-throughput TCR beta sequencing to assess whether each TCR beta V gene segment acted as functional or pseudogenic. Donor age, sex, ethnicity and CMV serostatus were compiled together with the repertoire data. Genome-wide SNP genotypes for about three fifths of the roughly 700 donors were used in a later genetic analysis, which treated that subset as a discovery cohort. All discovery cohort repertoires had been generated using a single sequencing platform. HLA typing included class I and class II loci at four-digit resolution. The number of donors typed differed by locus, with about 629-640 for A, B, C, DRB1 and DQB1, around 560 for DQA1, over 600 for DPA1, and some 470 for DPB1. Four to six DR-DQ haplotypes were handled as single units for association and clustering, since linkage in the cohort was strong. Among some 400 genotyped donors of the cohort, an average of around 220,000 unique TCR beta nucleotide sequences was sequenced per donor, of which 15% to 20% were non-productive.

Preparation of the library involved the immunoSEQ multiplex PCR assay. For the multiplex PCR, a mixture combining 60 forward primers for TCR Vbeta segments and 13 reverse primers for TCR Jbeta segments was used. Amplification of the CDR3 region of rearranged TCR beta genes was performed with a multiplex PCR assay on genomic DNA. Amplified TCR beta libraries were sequenced as 87-base-pair reads on the Illumina HiSeq System. Regarding the original processing steps: In a later analysis, tens of millions of unique TCR beta chains were counted across the 690 or so repertoires, and roughly 11 million of these chains were shared by at least two donors. A nearest-neighbor algorithm error-corrected the raw reads and collapsed the reads into unique sequences, merging closely related sequences to remove PCR and sequencing errors. V, D and J gene segments were assigned by aligning CDR3 sequences to IMGT reference sequences. For a sequence to be retained, at least a six-nucleotide match to both a V gene segment and a J gene segment was required. Rearrangements were called productive when the CDR3 lacked stop codons and stayed in frame with V and J; all others were non-productive. Following IMGT convention, CDR3 was defined as the stretch from the second conserved V-encoded cysteine to the conserved J-encoded phenylalanine. In an earlier analysis of 587 of the donors, sequences lacking an unambiguous match to a single V gene segment were excluded. In an earlier analysis of several hundred of the donors, V segments were called functional above 56.7% productive rearrangements and were called segregating when the between-donor standard deviation exceeded 5%. A statistical classification framework was built to diagnose cytomegalovirus status from the catalog of TCR beta chain sequences. V and J gene assignment, in a later analysis, came from comparing TCR nucleotide sequences with IMGT/GENE-DB human TR gene sequences. A later analysis assigned CDR3 sequences and most-parsimonious VDJ recombination scenarios with the TCRdist pipeline. In a later analysis, each TCR beta chain was defined by its CDR3 amino acid sequence together with its V-gene family, and reads without a unique V-gene family were excluded. As a way to deal with suspected cross-contamination and a sequencing artifact, a later analysis dropped 640 or so nucleotide sequences that were highly shared and had low generation probability. In a later analysis, a clonal expansion index for each public chain was calculated from normalized within-repertoire ranks of inferred template counts. Generation probabilities in a later analysis came from a VDJ recombination model fitted to out-of-frame rearrangements, and those results were checked against IGoR. Hypergeometric tests were used in a later analysis to score TCR-TCR, TCR-HLA and TCR-CMV co-occurrence, with a repertoire-size bias correction applied to the TCR pairs. To estimate false discovery rates, a later analysis permuted the HLA or CMV assignments 20 times. In a later analysis, co-occurring TCRs were grouped using DBSCAN, and TCRdist sequence similarity was added for clustering within HLA-allele-positive subsets. Co-occurrence clustering excluded repertoires with fewer than 30,000 or more than 120,000 public chains, plus five with anomalous nucleotide sharing. TCRdb's version of the immuneACCESS table is confined to in-frame rearrangements and falls short of the full clone set. An unresolved V gene accounts for under half of the shortfall where checked; the remainder is of unknown origin. Clone size and the V and J calls come from that table; the DNA yielded D and trimming. The table for this sample records around 140,000 clones. Of the sample, 1.5% to 1.7% falls within the top ten clones.

What the authors observed across the whole study: A further reported finding was that TCR beta sequences accurately predicted the HLA-A and HLA-B alleles for most subjects in the first cohort. In the study, some 160 TCR beta chains were listed as associated with cytomegalovirus. According to a later genetic analysis, donors in an Asian-associated ancestry cluster had fewer N-insertions in productive TCRs than the roughly 700-donor mean. Some IMGT-functional V segments, including TRBV6-2 and TRBV6-3, could not be told apart with the 87-base-pair reads, so those segments were excluded. Sequencing depth was assumed to be roughly uniform across donors in the presence/absence analyses, though that assumption may not hold. In a later analysis, HLA-associated TCR beta chains were found to be more clonally expanded and to have lower generation probabilities than equally common non-associated chains. Most TCR sequences were observed very rarely across donors, whereas some public TCRs were present in many individuals. A later analysis associated about 17,000 TCR beta sequences with specific HLA alleles at a false discovery rate of 0.05. V-gene and J-gene trimming of TCR beta chains was associated with a missense DCLRE1C variant in a later genetic analysis, and the association was replicated in an independent cohort. It was suggested by the authors that the approach could potentially be generalized to other disease states and immunological phenotypes. For the cohort, immune exposure information was limited to CMV serostatus. A later analysis reported that several top co-occurrence clusters appeared linked to parvovirus B19, influenza, CMV and Epstein-Barr virus. Only TCR beta chains were sequenced in this cohort, and the absence of alpha or paired-chain data limited detectable features. In an earlier analysis of approximately 590 of the donors, most TCR beta V segments appeared in productive rearrangements about 90% or about 30% of the time, broadly matching IMGT annotations. The classifier was reported to diagnose cytomegalovirus status with high specificity and sensitivity in both the original and validation cohorts. A later analysis found that most CMV-associated TCR beta chains appeared HLA-restricted, with HLA associations seemingly driven largely by CMV exposure. The sequencing pipeline was judged likely to have produced a cluster of highly shared sequence variants as a technical artifact. When HLA alleles, especially DR and DQ, strongly co-occurred, TCR associations were difficult to assign to individual alleles. A few of the identified cytomegalovirus-associated TCR beta chains were confirmed in vitro to be specific for cytomegalovirus antigens. HLA typing was unavailable for some donors at each locus, so association tests used only the typed subset. In a later analysis, TCR association rates were found to vary across HLA loci, with the most associated TCRs seen for DRB1 alleles and the fewest for HLA-C alleles. Seventeen rarely observed V segments, including chromosome 9 orphons, were excluded from the earlier analysis of almost 600 of the donors because counts were too low. Linkage disequilibrium might explain the correlated functional status among segregating V segments, but an unknown experimental factor could not be ruled out.

The cohort consisted of fewer than 700 healthy bone marrow donors. Cohort members were all nominally healthy when sampled, although unrecorded immune exposures were likely present. The donor was CMV seronegative and belonged to the group of around 400 seronegative cohort members. A peripheral blood sample was provided by each donor, and peripheral blood mononuclear cells were used for TCR beta sequencing. The Qiagen DNeasy Blood Extraction Kit was used to extract genomic DNA from the blood cell samples. The chain couples TRBV9 to TRBJ2-3; TRBD2 matches 11 bases in the middle. Input material: PBMCs. The sequence was obtained from a middle-aged woman in good health and CMV-seronegative. The DNA is TGTGCCAGCAGCAAGACTAGCGGGGCGGATACGCAGTATTTT. The translation is CASSKTSGADTQYF.